The 17 T cell receptor beta chains reported below all come from one sample, sequenced in a study of OX40 agonist ivuxolimab in advanced cancers. Profiling relied on immunoSEQ multiplex PCR, and the TCRdb table lists in-frame clones only, not all of them. This table holds fewer than 100,000 clones, approximately 86% found once. Sequenced here: CD4+ or CD8+ T cells sorted from blood, sampled in a trial of the OX40 agonist ivuxolimab. The source is an adult with an advanced solid tumor such as melanoma, head and neck, liver or kidney cancer.

The V gene is TRBV7-9, the J gene TRBJ2-5; the match to TRBD1 covers 10 bases. The germline V gene encodes CDR1 SEHNR and CDR2 FQNEAQ (reference sequence). V lost 3 bases and J lost 2; bases outside the gene matches: 3. The CDR3 totals 15 residues. The CDR3 coding sequence is TGTGCCAGCAGCTTCGGGACAGGGGAGCAAGAGACCCAGTACTTC. This sequence encodes CASSFGTGEQETQYF.

The chain has TRBV29-1 and TRBJ1-1; D ambiguous. In germline, CDR1 is SQVTM, CDR2 ANQGSEA. Between the trimmed V and J ends, which lost 7 bases and 2 bases, there was a span of 5 bases. The CDR3 is 10 residues long. This CDR3 reads CSGGNTEAFF. The CDR3, as DNA: TGCAGCGGGGGAAACACTGAAGCTTTCTTT.

The CDR3 is CASITHRGDGYTF. In DNA, the CDR3 is TGTGCCAGCATCACGCACAGGGGCGATGGCTACACCTTC. This rearrangement joins TRBV2 to TRBJ1-2; 7 positions match TRBD1. CDR1 SNHLY and CDR2 FYNNEI come from the germline V gene. V lost 7 bases to trimming and J lost 6 bases; unmatched junction nucleotides: 8. This CDR3 region has 13 residues.

The chain has TRBV28 and TRBJ1-2, with D perhaps matching TRBD1 (6 bases). The germline CDR1 and CDR2 sequences are MDHEN and SYDVKM. Between the trimmed V and J ends, which lost 6 bases and 4 bases, there was a span of 18 bases. The CDR3 consists of 15 residues. Here the CDR3 DNA reads TGTGCCAGCAGACGGGGGTGGGGGCGAGCCTATGGCTACACCTTC. Protein: CASRRGWGRAYGYTF.

V usage is TRBV2 and J usage is TRBJ2-7; D perhaps matches TRBD2 (6 bases). Trimming left V 6 bases short and J 3 bases short, with 12 bases between. The CDR3 is made up of 13 amino acids. Germline V CDR1 and CDR2: SNHLY, FYNNEI. CDR3 amino acids: CASRRLVGYEQYF. The CDR3 DNA is TGTGCCAGCAGACGACTAGTAGGCTACGAGCAGTACTTC.

The chain recombines TRBV5-1 with TRBJ2-3; D tentatively reads TRBD1 or TRBD2 (6 bases each). Germline assignment: CDR1 SGHRS and CDR2 YFSETQ. Trimming removed 2 bases from V and 2 bases from J, with 12 bases in between. The CDR3 extends over 15 amino acids. The CDR3 DNA reads as TGCGCCAGCAGCTTAGCCGGGGGCGACACAGATACGCAGTATTTT. It encodes CASSLAGGDTDTQYF.

The chain uses TRBV5-4 and TRBJ2-3; D possibly corresponds to TRBD2 (6 bases). This CDR3 has 16 residues. Trimming cost V 4 bases and J 1 base, with 16 bases left between them. Germline V gene sequence: CDR1 SGHNT, CDR2 YYREEE (reference sequence). The CDR3 loop reads CASSVGGEEGTDTQYF. The CDR3 nucleotides read TGTGCCAGCAGCGTCGGAGGGGAGGAGGGCACAGATACGCAGTATTTT.

The rearrangement links TRBV5-1 to TRBJ2-2, with 12 bases matching TRBD2. J was trimmed by 6 bases and V by 2 bases; bases with no gene match: 8. Germline values: CDR1 SGHRS, CDR2 YFSETQ. The length of the CDR3 is 17 residues. CDR3 bases: TGCGCCAGCAGCTTCCTAGCGGGAGGGCCTGGGGCCGGGGAGCTGTTTTTT. Protein: CASSFLAGGPGAGELFF. Variable domain in full (rest from reference TRBV5-1 and TRBJ2-2): KAGVTQTPRYLIKTRGQQVTLSCSPISGHRSVSWYQQTPGQGLQFLFEYFSETQRNKGNFPGRFSGRQFSNSRSEMNVSTLELGDSALYLCASSFLAGGPGAGELFFGEGSRLTVL.

The chain is built from TRBV27 and TRBJ1-6, with a tentative D call TRBD1 (5 bases). V lost 5 bases to trimming and J lost 9 bases, with 17 bases between them. Germline V gives CDR1 MNHEY, CDR2 SMNVEV (reference sequence). The CDR3 has 15 residues. CDR3 bases: TGTGCCAGCAGTCTCCAGGGTTCGGGGATTTCACCCCTCCACTTT. Its translation: CASSLQGSGISPLHF.

This clone appeared a few times. J is TRBJ1-5 and V is TRBV6-5; D remains unclear. The CDR3 loop spans 13 amino acids. From germline, CDR1 is MNHEY and CDR2 SVGAGI. V lost 4 bases and J 4 bases, leaving 8 bases between the germline ends. CDR3 sequence: CASSWLGNQPQHF. In DNA form, the CDR3 reads TGTGCCAGCAGTTGGTTGGGAAATCAGCCCCAGCATTTT.

This chain connects TRBV19 to TRBJ2-1; 7 bases are shared with TRBD2. Germline V CDR1 and CDR2: LNHDA, SQIVND (reference sequence). The CDR3 is 14 residues long. V was pared by 3 bases and J by 8 bases, with 7 bases of the junction left unmatched. CDR3 loop: CASSIGEAGDEQFF. The DNA for the CDR3 is TGTGCCAGTAGTATCGGTGAGGCGGGGGATGAGCAGTTCTTC.

This clone was counted a single time. The rearrangement joins TRBV4-2 to TRBJ1-6, with D possibly TRBD1 on 5 matching bases. The CDR3 extends over 15 amino acids. Per germline, CDR1 LGHNA and CDR2 YNFKEQ. V was trimmed by 3 bases and J by 5 bases, leaving 11 bases between them. The CDR3 region is CASSQRTRDNSPLHF. DNA of the CDR3: TGTGCCAGCAGCCAGCGGACACGGGATAATTCACCCCTCCACTTT.

The V and J genes are TRBV18 and TRBJ1-5; 7 nucleotides align to TRBD1. Germline CDR1 is KGHSH and CDR2 is LQKENI. Losses at the gene ends were 8 bases for V and 8 bases for J; bases not matched to a gene: 12. This CDR3 contains 14 residues. CDR3 DNA sequence: TGTGCCAGCGCCGCCGAGACAGGGAGAAAGCCCCAGCATTTT. Translation: CASAAETGRKPQHF.

The chain carries TRBV5-1 and TRBJ2-1; possible D gene TRBD2, 6 bases. Per the germline V gene, CDR1 is SGHRS and CDR2 is YFSETQ. With 1 base removed from V and 5 bases from J, the gap between germline ends came to 16 bases. The CDR3 has 16 amino acids. The CDR3 sequence is CASSLYSGLLHNEQFF. As DNA, the CDR3 is TGCGCCAGCAGCTTGTATAGCGGCCTTCTACACAATGAGCAGTTCTTC.

The chain carries TRBV30 and TRBJ2-7; 9 nucleotides agree with TRBD1. This CDR3 comprises 16 residues. Trimming took 2 bases from V and 2 from J; bases not matched to a gene: 10. From germline, CDR1 is GTSNPN and CDR2 SVGIG (reference sequence). The CDR3 DNA follows: TGTGCCTGGAGTAAATCTCCGGGACAGGGCGCCTACGAGCAGTACTTC. Residues: CAWSKSPGQGAYEQYF.

This chain links TRBV7-2 with TRBJ1-1; D is uncertain. The germline V gene encodes CDR1 SGHTA and CDR2 FQGNSA. The CDR3 is made up of 14 amino acids. Between the trimmed V and J ends, which lost 1 base and 1 base, there was a span of 7 bases. DNA for the CDR3: TGTGCCAGCAGCTTAGGCCGGGCGAACACTGAAGCTTTCTTT. It is translated as CASSLGRANTEAFF.

The J gene is TRBJ2-7, the V gene TRBV7-8, with 8 bases aligning to TRBD1. The germline gives CDR1 SGHVS, CDR2 FQNEAQ. The length of the CDR3 is 14 residues. V was clipped by 0 bases and J by 3 bases; unmatched bases: 1. The CDR3, as DNA: TGTGCCAGCAGCTTAGCCGGACAGGGCTACGAGCAGTACTTC. As protein: CASSLAGQGYEQYF.